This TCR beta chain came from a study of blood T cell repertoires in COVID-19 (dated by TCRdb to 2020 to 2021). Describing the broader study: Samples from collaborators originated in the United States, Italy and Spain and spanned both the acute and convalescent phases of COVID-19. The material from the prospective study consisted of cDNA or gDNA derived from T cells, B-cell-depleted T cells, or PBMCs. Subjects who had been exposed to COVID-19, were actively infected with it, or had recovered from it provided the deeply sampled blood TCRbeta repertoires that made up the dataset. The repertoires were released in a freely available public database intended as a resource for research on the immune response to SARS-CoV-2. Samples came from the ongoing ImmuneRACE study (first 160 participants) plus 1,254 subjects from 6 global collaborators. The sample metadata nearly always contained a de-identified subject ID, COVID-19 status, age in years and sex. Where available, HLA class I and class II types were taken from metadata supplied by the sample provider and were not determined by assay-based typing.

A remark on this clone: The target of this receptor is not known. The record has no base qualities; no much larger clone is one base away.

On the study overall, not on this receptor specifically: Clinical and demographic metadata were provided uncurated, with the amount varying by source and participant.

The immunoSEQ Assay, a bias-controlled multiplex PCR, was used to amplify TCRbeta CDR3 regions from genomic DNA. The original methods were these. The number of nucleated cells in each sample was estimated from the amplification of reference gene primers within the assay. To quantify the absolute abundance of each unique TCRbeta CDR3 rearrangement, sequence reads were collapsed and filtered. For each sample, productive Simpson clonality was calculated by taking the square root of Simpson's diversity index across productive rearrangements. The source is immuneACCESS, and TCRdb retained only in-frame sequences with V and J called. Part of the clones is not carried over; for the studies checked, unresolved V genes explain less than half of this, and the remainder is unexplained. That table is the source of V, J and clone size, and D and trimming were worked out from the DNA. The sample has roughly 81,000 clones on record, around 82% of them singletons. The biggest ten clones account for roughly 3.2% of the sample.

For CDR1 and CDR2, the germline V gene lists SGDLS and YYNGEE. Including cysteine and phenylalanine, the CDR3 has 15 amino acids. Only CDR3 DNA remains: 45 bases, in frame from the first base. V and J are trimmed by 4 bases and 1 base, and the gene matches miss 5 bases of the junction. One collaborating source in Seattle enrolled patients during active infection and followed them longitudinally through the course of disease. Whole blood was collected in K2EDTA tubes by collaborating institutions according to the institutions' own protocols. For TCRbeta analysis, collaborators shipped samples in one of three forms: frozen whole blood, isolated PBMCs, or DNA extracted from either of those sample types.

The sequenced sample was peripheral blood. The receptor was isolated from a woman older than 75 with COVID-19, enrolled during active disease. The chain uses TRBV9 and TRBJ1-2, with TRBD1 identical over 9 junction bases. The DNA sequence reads TGTGCCAGCAGCCCTTGGGACAGGGTTAACTATGGCTACACCTTC. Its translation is CASSPWDRVNYGYTF.